Listed below are T cell receptor beta chains from one sample, sequenced in a study of somatic mutations in cytotoxic T cells in rheumatoid arthritis. Method: immunoSEQ multiplex PCR; TCRdb's copy keeps in-frame clones and lacks some. The sample includes approximately 5,800 clones, approximately 65% of them seen just once. Material: CD8+ T cells sorted from blood. Every receptor here comes from a woman aged 45-65 years in good health. Each CDR3 is given with its conserved first and last residue. Fields, in order: V gene, J gene, clone size, D gene, CDR3 DNA, CDR3 protein. A D gene is named only where the DNA matches it firmly. Clone sizes are given selectively: once, few, many, or a class where the clone is expanded.

V: TRBV29-1; J: TRBJ1-1; size: NA; D: TRBD1; DNA: TGCAGCGTTCCGGACAGGGGTTTTGAAGCTTTCTTT; CDR3: CSVPDRGFEAFF
V: TRBV29-1; J: TRBJ2-1; size: large; D: TRBD2; DNA: TGCAGCGTAGCCGGGACTAGCGGGGGGGCCGCCTACAATGAGCAGTTCTTC; CDR3: CSVAGTSGGAAYNEQFF
V: TRBV6-1; J: TRBJ1-4; size: NA; D: TRBD1; DNA: TGTGCCAGCAGTTCCGGGACAGGAAATGAAAAACTGTTTTTT; CDR3: CASSSGTGNEKLFF
V: TRBV7-6; J: TRBJ1-6; size: few; D: TRBD1; DNA: TGTGCCAGCAGTCCCGGACAGGGGGAATATTCACCCCTCCACTTT; CDR3: CASSPGQGEYSPLHF
V: TRBV2; J: TRBJ2-5; size: NA; D: TRBD2; DNA: TGTGCCAGCAGTGAAACTAGCGGTATCCAAGAGACCCAGTACTTC; CDR3: CASSETSGIQETQYF
V: TRBV9; J: TRBJ1-4; size: NA; D: NA; DNA: TGTGCCAGCAGCGTAGGTAATGGGCCCAATGAAAAACTGTTTTTT; CDR3: CASSVGNGPNEKLFF
V: TRBV7-9; J: TRBJ2-2; size: few; D: NA; DNA: TGTGCCAGCAGCCCCCGATGGAACGCGGGGCACAACACCGGGGAGCTGTTTTTT; CDR3: CASSPRWNAGHNTGELFF
V: TRBV13; J: TRBJ2-1; size: NA; D: NA; DNA: TGTGCCAGCAGCTTAGATTTTGTCAGGGGATACGACAATGAGCAGTTCTTC; CDR3: CASSLDFVRGYDNEQFF
V: TRBV27; J: TRBJ1-4; size: NA; D: NA; DNA: TGTGCCAGCCAGGGGTTCGGGGCAACTAATGAAAAACTGTTTTTT; CDR3: CASQGFGATNEKLFF
V: TRBV29-1; J: TRBJ2-1; size: once; D: TRBD2; DNA: TGCAGCGTTGAAGGACTAGCGGGGGGAGTTCGCAATGAGCAGTTCTTC; CDR3: CSVEGLAGGVRNEQFF
V: TRBV4-1; J: TRBJ1-5; size: few; D: NA; DNA: TGCGCCAGCAGCCAAGAACCCGGAGGGGAGGGGGTAAATCAGCCCCAGCATTTT; CDR3: CASSQEPGGEGVNQPQHF
V: TRBV27; J: TRBJ2-7; size: NA; D: NA; DNA: TGTGCCAGCAGTTTGGAGTGGTTAAGCTCCTACGAGCAGTACTTC; CDR3: CASSLEWLSSYEQYF
V: TRBV2; J: TRBJ2-7; size: few; D: TRBD1; DNA: TGTGCCAGCATCTCGGGACAGGGGGACGAGCAGTACTTC; CDR3: CASISGQGDEQYF
V: TRBV28; J: TRBJ2-7; size: NA; D: TRBD1; DNA: TGTGCCAGCAGTTTGGCTTTTGGGACAGGGAGCAACGAGCAGTACTTC; CDR3: CASSLAFGTGSNEQYF
V: TRBV9; J: TRBJ2-7; size: few; D: NA; DNA: TGTGCCAGCAGTATACAGGTGGGCCTCGAGCAGTACTTC; CDR3: CASSIQVGLEQYF
V: TRBV18; J: TRBJ2-5; size: NA; D: NA; DNA: TGTGCCAGCTCACTGGCCAGAGGACAAGAGACCCAGTACTTC; CDR3: CASSLARGQETQYF
V: TRBV15; J: TRBJ2-5; size: NA; D: TRBD2; DNA: TGTGCCACCAGCAGAGATGAACTAGCGGGGGCCCAAGAGACCCAGTACTTC; CDR3: CATSRDELAGAQETQYF
V: TRBV7-9; J: TRBJ2-7; size: NA; D: NA; DNA: TGTGCCAGCAGCTTGGGTCCGAGGTCCTACGAGCAGTACTTC; CDR3: CASSLGPRSYEQYF
V: TRBV6-5; J: TRBJ2-1; size: NA; D: NA; DNA: TGTGCCAGCAGTTACATCGGTTCCGGCAATGAGCAGTTCTTC; CDR3: CASSYIGSGNEQFF
V: TRBV13; J: TRBJ1-1; size: NA; D: NA; DNA: TGTGCCAGCAGCTTACAGGGTGTAGGCACTGAAGCTTTCTTT; CDR3: CASSLQGVGTEAFF
V: TRBV29-1; J: TRBJ2-1; size: NA; D: TRBD2; DNA: TGCAGCGTTCCGAAGCGGGGTATGGGGCCTGAGCAGTTCTTC; CDR3: CSVPKRGMGPEQFF
V: TRBV25-1; J: TRBJ2-7; size: NA; D: NA; DNA: TGTGCCAGCAGTGACGTCAGGGGCTACGAGCAGTACTTC; CDR3: CASSDVRGYEQYF
V: TRBV19; J: TRBJ1-5; size: NA; D: TRBD1; DNA: TGTGCCAGTAGGACAGGGCGCAATAGCAATCAGCCCCAGCATTTT; CDR3: CASRTGRNSNQPQHF
V: TRBV7-6; J: TRBJ1-1; size: NA; D: TRBD1; DNA: TGTGCCAGCAGCTCCGGGTACAGGGGCACTGAAGCTTTCTTT; CDR3: CASSSGYRGTEAFF
V: TRBV27; J: TRBJ2-3; size: NA; D: NA; DNA: TGTGCCAGCAGTGAAACTAGCACAGATACGCAGTATTTT; CDR3: CASSETSTDTQYF
V: TRBV4-3; J: TRBJ2-2; size: NA; D: NA; DNA: TGCGCCAGCAGCCAAGATCACGGAGGGGCGCTAACCGGGGAGCTGTTTTTT; CDR3: CASSQDHGGALTGELFF
V: TRBV18; J: TRBJ1-1; size: NA; D: NA; DNA: TGTGCCAGCTCAGTAAACACTGAAGCTTTCTTT; CDR3: CASSVNTEAFF
V: TRBV6-1; J: TRBJ1-1; size: NA; D: TRBD1; DNA: TGTGCCAGCAGTAGAGGACAGGGTTGGACTGAAGCTTTCTTT; CDR3: CASSRGQGWTEAFF
V: TRBV9; J: TRBJ2-5; size: NA; D: NA; DNA: TGTGCCAGCAGCGACGAGGGAGCCAAAGAGACCCAGTACTTC; CDR3: CASSDEGAKETQYF
V: TRBV2; J: TRBJ2-7; size: NA; D: NA; DNA: TGTGCCAGCAGTGAAGAACTAGCCACCTACGAGCAGTACTTC; CDR3: CASSEELATYEQYF
V: TRBV27; J: TRBJ1-2; size: NA; D: NA; DNA: TGTGCCAGCAGTACCCCCGACAGTCCCTATGGCTACACCTTC; CDR3: CASSTPDSPYGYTF
V: TRBV7-7; J: TRBJ2-3; size: NA; D: TRBD2; DNA: TGTGCCAGCAGCTTAGCGTCGAGCGGGGGTACGCAGTATTTT; CDR3: CASSLASSGGTQYF
V: TRBV6-1; J: TRBJ2-3; size: NA; D: TRBD1; DNA: TGTGCCAGCAGCCCAGGGGGCACAAGCACAGATACGCAGTATTTT; CDR3: CASSPGGTSTDTQYF
V: TRBV19; J: TRBJ2-3; size: NA; D: TRBD2; DNA: TGTGCCAGTTCCTCCCCCCCAGCGGGGGATACGCAGTATTTT; CDR3: CASSSPPAGDTQYF
V: TRBV6-1; J: TRBJ2-7; size: NA; D: NA; DNA: TGTGCCAGCAGTGAATCCAGGTGGCCCGCCTACGAGCAGTACTTC; CDR3: CASSESRWPAYEQYF
V: TRBV10-2; J: TRBJ1-5; size: NA; D: TRBD1; DNA: TGCGCCAGCAGTGAGTCGAGGGGGACAGGCAATCAGCCCCAGCATTTT; CDR3: CASSESRGTGNQPQHF
V: TRBV7-8; J: TRBJ2-5; size: few; D: NA; DNA: TGTGCCAGCAGCTTTCCAACGGGGGAGACCCAGTACTTC; CDR3: CASSFPTGETQYF
V: TRBV4-1; J: TRBJ1-3; size: NA; D: NA; DNA: TGCGCCAGCAGCCAATCGGGGGGAAACACCATATATTTT; CDR3: CASSQSGGNTIYF
V: TRBV9; J: TRBJ2-7; size: few; D: TRBD1; DNA: TGTGCCAGCGGCCGGGACAGCGTCTACGAGCAGTACTTC; CDR3: CASGRDSVYEQYF
V: TRBV7-9; J: TRBJ1-5; size: NA; D: NA; DNA: TGTGCCAGCAGCTTGGACAGCTACAATCAGCCCCAGCATTTT; CDR3: CASSLDSYNQPQHF
V: TRBV6-6; J: TRBJ1-1; size: NA; D: NA; DNA: TGTGCCAGCAGACTCGGAGGGAGGACTGAAGCTTTCTTT; CDR3: CASRLGGRTEAFF
V: TRBV27; J: TRBJ2-3; size: few; D: TRBD1; DNA: TGTGCCAGCAGGACAGGGGCGGTAGATACGCAGTATTTT; CDR3: CASRTGAVDTQYF
V: TRBV2; J: TRBJ1-1; size: NA; D: NA; DNA: TGTGCCAGCAGAGGTGGGCTGGCGATCTTT; CDR3: CASRGGLAIF
V: TRBV4-1; J: TRBJ1-1; size: few; D: NA; DNA: TGCGCCAGCAGCCAGGGGGGGCCCTGGACTGAAGCTTTCTTT; CDR3: CASSQGGPWTEAFF
V: TRBV7-2; J: TRBJ2-1; size: NA; D: TRBD2; DNA: TGTGCCAGCAGCTTCGGACTAGCGGGGGGGCCCTTTTCCTACAATGAGCAGTTCTTC; CDR3: CASSFGLAGGPFSYNEQFF
V: TRBV29-1; J: TRBJ2-1; size: NA; D: NA; DNA: TGCAGCGTGTCAGACTCCTACAATGAGCAGTTCTTC; CDR3: CSVSDSYNEQFF
V: TRBV19; J: TRBJ2-5; size: few; D: TRBD2; DNA: TGTGCCAGTAGTATTGATGGCGGGGGGCCCCTAGAGACCCAGTACTTC; CDR3: CASSIDGGGPLETQYF
V: TRBV19; J: TRBJ1-1; size: NA; D: NA; DNA: TGTGCCAGTAGTTTCCGGGACACTGAAGCTTTCTTT; CDR3: CASSFRDTEAFF
V: TRBV7-3; J: TRBJ2-3; size: NA; D: TRBD2; DNA: TGTGCCAGCAGCTTACTAGCGGGGGGCAGCACAGATACGCAGTATTTT; CDR3: CASSLLAGGSTDTQYF
V: TRBV10-3; J: TRBJ2-7; size: NA; D: TRBD1; DNA: TGTGCCATCACCCCGGACAGGCCCGACCAGGAGCAGTACTTC; CDR3: CAITPDRPDQEQYF
V: TRBV4-1; J: TRBJ2-7; size: NA; D: TRBD1; DNA: TGCGCCAGCAGCCATTCCATGACAGGGGAAACCTACGAGCAGTACTTC; CDR3: CASSHSMTGETYEQYF
V: TRBV11-2; J: TRBJ1-2; size: NA; D: TRBD1; DNA: TGTGCCAGCAGCTTGGGACAGACCTATGGCTACACCTTC; CDR3: CASSLGQTYGYTF
V: TRBV15; J: TRBJ2-1; size: NA; D: TRBD1; DNA: TGTGCCACCACCGGGACAGGGTTGTACAATGAGCAGTTCTTC; CDR3: CATTGTGLYNEQFF
V: TRBV2; J: TRBJ1-1; size: few; D: NA; DNA: TGTGCCAGCAGAGAAACAGGGATGGCTTTCTTT; CDR3: CASRETGMAFF
V: TRBV4-2; J: TRBJ2-1; size: NA; D: TRBD2; DNA: TGTGCCAGCAGCCAAGAAGGGCCGGGGGGGAATGAGCAGTTCTTC; CDR3: CASSQEGPGGNEQFF
V: TRBV9; J: TRBJ2-3; size: few; D: TRBD1; DNA: TGTGCCAGCAGCGGGACAGGGGATAGCACAGATACGCAGTATTTT; CDR3: CASSGTGDSTDTQYF
V: TRBV27; J: TRBJ2-2; size: NA; D: TRBD2; DNA: TGTGCCAGCAGTCCCGTTGCGGGGGGGGCTGGCGGGGAGCTGTTTTTT; CDR3: CASSPVAGGAGGELFF
V: TRBV19; J: TRBJ1-1; size: NA; D: TRBD1; DNA: TGTGCCAGTAGTCCCTTAGGACAGGGTCATGTCCCTGAAGCTTTCTTT; CDR3: CASSPLGQGHVPEAFF